These 22 T cell receptor beta chains were sequenced from one sample in a study of blood T cell repertoires in COVID-19. TCRdb's table, derived via immunoSEQ multiplex PCR, lists solely in-frame clones and lacks some. There are 170,000 or so clones in the sample; over 90% occur only once, and approximately 0.5% lies in the top ten. Sequencing was performed on peripheral blood. The receptors originated from a man in his fifties or sixties with acute or convalescent COVID-19.

The chain joins TRBV3-1 (or the pseudogene TRBV3-2) to TRBJ2-4; TRBD1 aligns across 7 bases. The ends lost 1 base at V and 4 bases at J; junction bases unmatched: 10. The CDR3 loop spans 17 amino acids. CDR1 is LGHDT and CDR2 is YNNKEL in the germline V gene (reference sequence). This chain's CDR3 is CASSQGIRWGQKNIQYF. The CDR3 DNA sequence: TGTGCCAGCAGCCAAGGAATCCGGTGGGGACAGAAAAACATTCAGTACTTC.

CDR3 loop: CASSLGDSHQPQHF. In DNA form, the CDR3 reads TGTGCCAGCAGTTTGGGGGACAGCCATCAGCCCCAGCATTTT. The chain combines TRBV28 with TRBJ1-5; 7 positions match TRBD1. The length of the CDR3 is 14 residues. Trimming at V came to 3 bases and at J to 5 bases, leaving 4 bases not matched to a gene. Germline V gene sequence: CDR1 MDHEN, CDR2 SYDVKM.

This clone was counted a few times. J is TRBJ1-2 and V is TRBV5-6; D perhaps matches TRBD1 (6 bases). Per the germline V gene, CDR1 is SGHDT and CDR2 is YYEEEE. This CDR3 comprises 17 residues. Deletions cut 4 bases from V and 3 bases from J, with 22 bases between. CDR3 in amino acids: CASSAGTKPGAHYGYTF. DNA of the CDR3: TGTGCCAGCAGCGCCGGGACAAAGCCGGGCGCTCACTATGGCTACACCTTC.

The chain recombines TRBV7-9 with TRBJ2-6; TRBD2 is a possible D gene (6 bases). Per the germline V gene, CDR1 is SEHNR and CDR2 is FQNEAQ (reference sequence). The length of the CDR3 is 17 residues. V was clipped by 7 bases and J by 0 bases, with 16 bases between them. CDR3 in amino acids: CASTHGTLSSGANVLTF. CDR3 DNA sequence: TGTGCCAGCACCCATGGGACTCTCAGCTCTGGGGCCAACGTCCTGACTTTC. The full variable domain, with the rest looked up from reference TRBV7-9 and TRBJ2-6, is DTGVSQNPRHKITKRGQNVTFRCDPISEHNRLYWYRQTLGQGPEFLTYFQNEAQLEKSRLLSDRFSAERPKGSFSTLEIQRTEQGDSAMYLCASTHGTLSSGANVLTFGAGSRLTVL.

The chain carries TRBV19 and TRBJ1-1, with TRBD1 matching over 9 bases. From germline, CDR1 is LNHDA and CDR2 SQIVND (reference sequence). This CDR3 has 15 residues. Trimming cost V 1 base and J 3 bases; bases outside gene matches: 3. Here the CDR3 DNA reads TGTGCCAGTAGTATAGGGGACAGGGATGACACTGAAGCTTTCTTT. Translated, it gives CASSIGDRDDTEAFF.

The rearrangement links TRBV7-9 to TRBJ2-7; TRBD2 matches at 10 bases. CDR3 length: 15 residues. Germline assignment: CDR1 SEHNR and CDR2 FQNEAQ (reference sequence). With V trimmed by 2 bases and J by 6 bases, 7 bases remained unmatched. The CDR3 region has the DNA TGTGCCAGCAGCTTATCGCTAGCGGGAGAAGGCGAGCAGTACTTC. Amino acids: CASSLSLAGEGEQYF.

This rearrangement joins TRBV7-2 to TRBJ1-4; D remains ambiguous. V was cut by 2 bases and J by 0 bases, with 4 bases left in between. This CDR3 is 14 amino acids long. The V gene's germline CDR1 is SGHTA and CDR2 FQGNSA. DNA of the CDR3: TGTGCCAGCAGCTTACAGGCAACTAATGAAAAACTGTTTTTT. Its protein is CASSLQATNEKLFF.

The V gene is TRBV7-2, the J gene TRBJ2-5, with D perhaps TRBD1 (5 bases). Germline V lookup: CDR1 SGHTA, CDR2 FQGNSA. This CDR3 spans 16 amino acids. Trimming pared 1 base from V and 5 bases from J, leaving 17 bases between. CDR3 region: CASSLVVGQGGETQYF. The CDR3 region has the DNA TGTGCCAGCAGCTTAGTCGTTGGGCAGGGTGGGGAGACCCAGTACTTC.

The rearrangement uses TRBV4-2 and TRBJ1-3; D ambiguous. V was clipped by 4 bases and J by 0 bases, with 4 bases between them. The germline V gene encodes CDR1 LGHNA and CDR2 YNFKEQ. The CDR3 is 13 amino acids. The CDR3 bases are TGTGCCAGCAGCCCTCCCTCTGGAAACACCATATATTTT. Translation: CASSPPSGNTIYF.

The chain carries TRBV28 and TRBJ1-4; TRBD1 might be the D (6 bases). The CDR3 is made up of 12 amino acids. V lost 5 bases and J lost 7, with 8 bases in between. The germline V gene has CDR1 MDHEN and CDR2 SYDVKM. This CDR3 reads CASSTQGEKLFF. Written as DNA, the CDR3 is TGTGCCAGCAGTACACAGGGTGAAAAACTGTTTTTT.

V gene TRBV6-5 combines with J gene TRBJ2-7; D is perhaps TRBD2 (5 bases). The germline V gene has CDR1 MNHEY and CDR2 SVGAGI. CDR3 length: 15 residues. V lost 2 bases and J lost 3, with 14 bases in between. The CDR3 sequence is CASSYGGKGGYEQYF. The CDR3 region has the DNA TGTGCCAGCAGTTACGGAGGAAAAGGTGGCTACGAGCAGTACTTC.

The chain couples TRBV19 to TRBJ1-2, with D perhaps TRBD1 (6 bases). Germline CDR1 reads LNHDA; CDR2 reads SQIVND (reference sequence). Trimming stripped 8 bases from V and 4 bases from J, with 17 bases between. The CDR3 consists of 14 residues. The CDR3 DNA follows: TGTGCCAGTCAGCCGTCGGGGGGCTCCTATGGCTACACCTTC. Protein product: CASQPSGGSYGYTF.

The V call is TRBV4-2, the J call TRBJ2-7, with 13 bases that match TRBD2. V lost 4 bases and J lost 2; bases outside the gene matches: 8. This CDR3 contains 17 residues. Germline V gives CDR1 LGHNA, CDR2 YNFKEQ. The CDR3 reads CASSRATSGGIPYEQYV. The CDR3 DNA reads as TGTGCCAGCAGCCGAGCGACTAGCGGGGGGATACCCTACGAGCAGTACGTC.

The chain has TRBV28 and TRBJ1-1; the match to TRBD1 covers 7 bases. The CDR3 has 15 residues. V lost 5 bases and J lost 0; bases outside the gene matches: 6. The germline CDR1 and CDR2 sequences are MDHEN and SYDVKM. DNA of the CDR3: TGTGCCAGCAGTGACCACAGGGGATTGAACACTGAAGCTTTCTTT. Its protein product is CASSDHRGLNTEAFF.

The chain combines TRBV2 with TRBJ1-1; D is possibly TRBD1 (6 bases). Trimming cost V 10 bases and J 1 base, with 16 bases left between them. The CDR3 spans 14 residues. The germline V gene encodes CDR1 SNHLY and CDR2 FYNNEI. The CDR3 DNA reads as TGTGCCAATTCACAGGGTGGGTCGAACACTGAAGCTTTCTTT. This sequence encodes CANSQGGSNTEAFF.

This clone was observed a few times. The rearrangement joins TRBV7-9 to TRBJ1-4, with 12 bases aligning to TRBD1. V was pared by 2 bases and J by 7 bases, with 5 bases of the junction left unmatched. Germline V gene sequence: CDR1 SEHNR, CDR2 FQNEAQ (reference sequence). The CDR3 has 16 amino acids. The CDR3 loop is CASSLLRDRGREKLFF. The CDR3 DNA reads as TGTGCCAGCAGCTTACTTCGGGACAGGGGGCGTGAAAAACTGTTTTTT.

The chain carries TRBV27 and TRBJ2-3; 7 positions match TRBD2. This CDR3 region has 13 residues. CDR1 is MNHEY and CDR2 is SMNVEV in the germline V gene (reference sequence). V lost 3 bases to trimming and J lost 3 bases; unmatched junction nucleotides: 0. The CDR3, as DNA: TGTGCCAGCAGTTTCGGGGGGACAGATACGCAGTATTTT. The encoded protein is CASSFGGTDTQYF.

This rearrangement joins TRBV7-9 to TRBJ2-7; 7 bases align to TRBD2. CDR3 size: 14 residues. The germline gives CDR1 SEHNR, CDR2 FQNEAQ (reference sequence). As DNA, the CDR3 is TGTGTGGTGGTGCCAGTTGGGAGGGGATACGAGCAGTACGTC. This gives the protein CVVVPVGRGYEQYV.

This rearrangement joins TRBV5-1 to TRBJ2-3; D unclear. V lost 1 base and J 2 bases, leaving 11 bases between the germline ends. The germline CDR1 and CDR2 sequences are SGHRS and YFSETQ. The CDR3 length is 15 residues. The chain's CDR3 is CASSLNSPNTDTQYF. The CDR3 DNA sequence: TGCGCCAGCAGCTTGAATTCCCCCAACACAGATACGCAGTATTTT.

The chain joins TRBV5-1 to TRBJ2-3; tentative D call: TRBD2 (6 bases). The V gene lost 4 bases and the J gene lost 7 bases, with 16 bases spanning the gap. CDR1 and CDR2 (germline): SGHRS, YFSETQ. The CDR3 is made up of 14 amino acids. Written as DNA, the CDR3 is TGCGCCAGCAGCCCCTTGAGCGGAGGGTATACGCAGTATTTT. As protein: CASSPLSGGYTQYF.

The rearrangement uses TRBV5-5 and TRBJ2-3; TRBD2 matches at 13 bases. The CDR3 sequence is 17 residues long. The junction had 5 bases not matched to a gene; V was cut back by 2 bases and J by 2 bases. CDR1 SGHKS and CDR2 YYEKEE come from the germline V gene (reference sequence). For the CDR3, the DNA is TGTGCCAGCAGCTTACGACTAGCGGGGGGCCCCACAGATACGCAGTATTTT. Encoded protein: CASSLRLAGGPTDTQYF.

The chain recombines TRBV7-8 with TRBJ2-2, with D perhaps matching TRBD2 (5 bases). Between the trimmed V and J ends, which lost 4 bases and 3 bases, there was a span of 12 bases. Germline CDR1 SGHVS, CDR2 FQNEAQ. This CDR3 is 15 amino acids long. Here the CDR3 DNA reads TGTGCCAGCAGCTCTCGGGAAGGTTACACCGGGGAGCTGTTTTTT. It is translated as CASSSREGYTGELFF.